The 20 T cell receptor beta chains presented below share a single source sample, sequenced in a study of T cell changes during pregnancy in multiple sclerosis. Assay used: immunoSEQ multiplex PCR; TCRdb lists only in-frame clones, some missing. Of over 70,000 clones listed, roughly 92% are singletons. The sequenced sample was peripheral blood, obtained in the third trimester of pregnancy. The origin of the receptors is a female donor in good health, enrolled as a control in a pregnancy study.

The rearrangement links TRBV19 to TRBJ2-4; 7 bases agree with TRBD1. The ends lost 2 bases at V and 1 base at J; junction bases unmatched: 11. This CDR3 region has 18 residues. Germline lookup yields CDR1 LNHDA and CDR2 SQIVND (reference sequence). CDR3 residues: CASSIRGTGAEAKNIQYF. The CDR3 DNA reads TGTGCCAGTAGTATACGGGGTACAGGGGCGGAGGCCAAAAACATTCAGTACTTC.

This chain uses TRBV29-1 with TRBJ2-6; D is possibly TRBD1 (6 bases). The CDR3 runs to 16 residues. CDR1 and CDR2 from the germline V gene are SQVTM and ANQGSEA. Trimming took off 6 bases at V and 0 bases at J, with 15 bases between the two ends. CDR3 bases: TGCAGCGTGGCCCGGGACACAGACTCTGGGGCCAACGTCCTGACTTTC. Translating it yields CSVARDTDSGANVLTF.

V and J are TRBV7-8 and TRBJ2-3; 8 bases fit TRBD2. V was pared by 4 bases and J by 6 bases, with 6 bases of the junction left unmatched. The germline gives CDR1 SGHVS, CDR2 FQNEAQ. This CDR3 is 14 amino acids long. The CDR3 here is CASSSQAGVDTQYF. CDR3 sequence (DNA): TGTGCCAGCAGCTCCCAAGCGGGGGTGGATACGCAGTATTTT.

The chain links TRBV4-2 to TRBJ2-5, with 12 positions matching TRBD2. From germline, CDR1 is LGHNA and CDR2 YNFKEQ. With V trimmed by 4 bases and J by 5 bases, 5 bases remained unmatched. The CDR3 covers 15 residues. In DNA, the CDR3 is TGTGCCAGCAGCCCTCGACTAGCGGGAGCTGAGACCCAGTACTTC. Translating it yields CASSPRLAGAETQYF.

This chain joins TRBV18 and TRBJ1-1, with 7 bases that match TRBD1. J gave up 1 base and V 3 bases, and 5 bases lay outside the gene matches. This CDR3 region has 15 residues. CDR1 is KGHSH, CDR2 LQKENI, per germline. CDR3 sequence: CASSPDRAGNTEAFF. CDR3 nucleotides: TGTGCCAGCTCACCCGACAGGGCAGGGAACACTGAAGCTTTCTTT.

This chain connects TRBV6-5 to TRBJ2-5, with a tentative D call TRBD2 (5 bases). The CDR3 covers 13 residues. V shed 8 bases and J shed 3 bases, with 13 bases lying between them. Germline values: CDR1 MNHEY, CDR2 SVGAGI. Written as DNA, the CDR3 is TGTGCCAGCTCCGGCGCCGGGAAAGAGACCCAGTACTTC. Encoded protein: CASSGAGKETQYF.

The J gene is TRBJ1-1, the V gene TRBV6-6; TRBD1 matches 7 bases. Per the germline V gene, CDR1 is MNHNY and CDR2 is SVGAGI (reference sequence). The CDR3 consists of 13 residues. V shed 5 bases, J shed 2 bases, and the junction held 2 bases outside the gene matches. DNA of the CDR3: TGTGCCAGCAGTGGACAGGCAAACACTGAAGCTTTCTTT. Amino acids: CASSGQANTEAFF.

The CDR3 DNA is TGTGCCACCCGGGACAGGGCAGGGGAAAAACTGTTTTTT. It encodes CATRDRAGEKLFF. V usage is TRBV10-3 and J usage is TRBJ1-4, with 9 bases aligning to TRBD1. Germline-derived CDR1 and CDR2 are ENHRY and SYGVKD. This CDR3 contains 13 residues. Trimming removed 10 bases from V and 8 bases from J; junction bases left unmatched: 8.

V usage is TRBV19 and J usage is TRBJ1-3, with D perhaps TRBD1 (6 bases). Per germline, CDR1 LNHDA and CDR2 SQIVND (reference sequence). The CDR3 has 15 residues. Trimming took 9 bases from V and 1 from J, leaving 16 bases between them. In DNA form, the CDR3 reads TGTGCCAGCAGACCCACAACAGGGTCTGGAAACACCATATATTTT. Its protein product is CASRPTTGSGNTIYF.

The genes are TRBV5-4 and TRBJ1-2; maybe TRBD1 (6 bases). Trimming cost V 4 bases and J 2 bases, with 9 bases left between them. The CDR3 spans 13 residues. The V gene's germline CDR1 is SGHNT and CDR2 YYREEE (reference sequence). CDR3: CASSPDRNYGYTF. CDR3 bases: TGTGCCAGCAGCCCCGACAGGAACTATGGCTACACCTTC.

This chain links TRBV11-1 with TRBJ2-5; 9 bases map to TRBD1. Germline CDR1 reads SGHAT; CDR2 reads FQDESV (reference sequence). Trimming cost V 3 bases and J 5 bases; bases outside gene matches: 13. The CDR3 is 17 amino acids. The CDR3 nucleotides are TGTGCCAGCAGCTTGGGGCCCCGCACAGGGGGCGCTGAGACCCAGTACTTC. Protein: CASSLGPRTGGAETQYF.

A note on this clone: Other DNA sequences in this specimen translate into the identical CDR3. The V and J genes are TRBV29-1 and TRBJ2-5; tentative D call: TRBD2 (6 bases). The CDR3 sequence is 13 residues long. The germline V and J ends were trimmed by 4 bases and 5 bases, with 14 bases remaining between them. The germline gives CDR1 SQVTM, CDR2 ANQGSEA. Here the CDR3 DNA reads TGCAGCGTTGTAGGAGGGGTTGGCGAGACCCAGTACTTC. This translates into CSVVGGVGETQYF.

Of note for this clone: A junction boundary mismatches the germline segment, possibly from a read error. The chain combines TRBV7-2 with TRBJ2-1, with D unresolved. CDR3 length: 11 residues. Per the germline V gene, CDR1 is SGHTA and CDR2 is FQGNSA. CDR3 nucleotides: TGTGCCAGCAGCCCCAACGAGCTTAACGTCTTC. This translates into CASSPNELNVF.

The chain combines TRBV6-5 with TRBJ1-4; possibly TRBD1 for D (5 bases). The germline V gene has CDR1 MNHEY and CDR2 SVGAGI. V was pared by 0 bases and J by 6 bases, with 11 bases between. The CDR3 is made up of 15 amino acids. The CDR3 DNA reads TGTGCCAGCAGTTACTCAGGCAGGGAGGATGAAAAACTGTTTTTT. As protein: CASSYSGREDEKLFF.

The chain joins TRBV6-1 to TRBJ2-3; the D gene is possibly TRBD1 (5 bases). The V and J ends lost 9 bases and 8 bases respectively, with 24 bases between them. Germline V CDR1 and CDR2: MNHNS, SASEGT. CDR3 length: 15 amino acids. The CDR3 is CASKQRPQAPSTQYF. The CDR3 DNA sequence: TGTGCCAGTAAGCAGCGTCCACAGGCGCCGAGTACGCAGTATTTT.

J is TRBJ2-7 and V is TRBV28; TRBD1 agrees at 11 bases. Germline V gene sequence: CDR1 MDHEN, CDR2 SYDVKM. The junction had 5 bases not matched to a gene; V was cut back by 5 bases and J by 5 bases. The CDR3 spans 14 residues. The CDR3 DNA reads TGTGCCAGCAGTCCCTGGACAGGGGGCCACGAGCAGTACTTC. Translated: CASSPWTGGHEQYF. Looking up the rest from reference TRBV28 and TRBJ2-7 gives the full variable domain: DVKVTQSSRYLVKRTGEKVFLECVQDMDHENMFWYRQDPGLGLRLIYFSYDVKMKEKGDIPEGYSVSREKKERFSLILESASTNQTSMYLCASSPWTGGHEQYFGPGTRLTVT.

The chain couples TRBV5-4 to TRBJ2-3, with TRBD2 matching over 16 bases. The V gene end was trimmed by 6 bases and the J gene end by 4 bases; junction bases not matched to a gene: 11. CDR3 length equals 18 residues. Per the germline V gene, CDR1 is SGHNT and CDR2 is YYREEE (reference sequence). In DNA, the CDR3 is TGTGCCAGCACCGGACCCGGGACTAGCGGGAGGGCCGCAGATACGCAGTATTTT. This gives the protein CASTGPGTSGRAADTQYF.

The chain is built from TRBV2 and TRBJ2-6; D may be TRBD2 (6 bases). V shed 4 bases and J shed 4 bases, with 11 bases lying between them. Per the germline V gene, CDR1 is SNHLY and CDR2 is FYNNEI. There are 15 residues in the CDR3. CDR3 sequence: CASSAGLPGANVLTF. CDR3 in DNA: TGTGCCAGCAGTGCGGGACTCCCAGGGGCCAACGTCCTGACTTTC.

The rearrangement links TRBV19 to TRBJ1-4; 7 nucleotides agree with TRBD1. CDR1 and CDR2 from the germline V gene are LNHDA and SQIVND (reference sequence). V shed 3 bases, J shed 1 base, and the junction held 2 bases outside the gene matches. The CDR3 sequence is 15 residues long. The CDR3 region has the DNA TGTGCCAGTAGTATCCCAGGGGGAACTAATGAAAAACTGTTTTTT. Its translation: CASSIPGGTNEKLFF. Looking up the rest from reference TRBV19 and TRBJ1-4 gives the full variable domain: DGGITQSPKYLFRKEGQNVTLSCEQNLNHDAMYWYRQDPGQGLRLIYYSQIVNDFQKGDIAEGYSVSREKKESFPLTVTSAQKNPTAFYLCASSIPGGTNEKLFFGSGTQLSVL.

The CDR3 protein is CASSLPRTGGSYGYTF. As DNA, the CDR3 is TGTGCCAGCAGCTTGCCCCGGACAGGGGGCAGCTATGGCTACACCTTC. V and J are TRBV28 and TRBJ1-2, with 11 bases that match TRBD1. Germline V gene lookup returns CDR1 MDHEN and CDR2 SYDVKM. The CDR3 totals 16 residues. The junction had 10 bases not matched to a gene; V was cut back by 6 bases and J by 4 bases.